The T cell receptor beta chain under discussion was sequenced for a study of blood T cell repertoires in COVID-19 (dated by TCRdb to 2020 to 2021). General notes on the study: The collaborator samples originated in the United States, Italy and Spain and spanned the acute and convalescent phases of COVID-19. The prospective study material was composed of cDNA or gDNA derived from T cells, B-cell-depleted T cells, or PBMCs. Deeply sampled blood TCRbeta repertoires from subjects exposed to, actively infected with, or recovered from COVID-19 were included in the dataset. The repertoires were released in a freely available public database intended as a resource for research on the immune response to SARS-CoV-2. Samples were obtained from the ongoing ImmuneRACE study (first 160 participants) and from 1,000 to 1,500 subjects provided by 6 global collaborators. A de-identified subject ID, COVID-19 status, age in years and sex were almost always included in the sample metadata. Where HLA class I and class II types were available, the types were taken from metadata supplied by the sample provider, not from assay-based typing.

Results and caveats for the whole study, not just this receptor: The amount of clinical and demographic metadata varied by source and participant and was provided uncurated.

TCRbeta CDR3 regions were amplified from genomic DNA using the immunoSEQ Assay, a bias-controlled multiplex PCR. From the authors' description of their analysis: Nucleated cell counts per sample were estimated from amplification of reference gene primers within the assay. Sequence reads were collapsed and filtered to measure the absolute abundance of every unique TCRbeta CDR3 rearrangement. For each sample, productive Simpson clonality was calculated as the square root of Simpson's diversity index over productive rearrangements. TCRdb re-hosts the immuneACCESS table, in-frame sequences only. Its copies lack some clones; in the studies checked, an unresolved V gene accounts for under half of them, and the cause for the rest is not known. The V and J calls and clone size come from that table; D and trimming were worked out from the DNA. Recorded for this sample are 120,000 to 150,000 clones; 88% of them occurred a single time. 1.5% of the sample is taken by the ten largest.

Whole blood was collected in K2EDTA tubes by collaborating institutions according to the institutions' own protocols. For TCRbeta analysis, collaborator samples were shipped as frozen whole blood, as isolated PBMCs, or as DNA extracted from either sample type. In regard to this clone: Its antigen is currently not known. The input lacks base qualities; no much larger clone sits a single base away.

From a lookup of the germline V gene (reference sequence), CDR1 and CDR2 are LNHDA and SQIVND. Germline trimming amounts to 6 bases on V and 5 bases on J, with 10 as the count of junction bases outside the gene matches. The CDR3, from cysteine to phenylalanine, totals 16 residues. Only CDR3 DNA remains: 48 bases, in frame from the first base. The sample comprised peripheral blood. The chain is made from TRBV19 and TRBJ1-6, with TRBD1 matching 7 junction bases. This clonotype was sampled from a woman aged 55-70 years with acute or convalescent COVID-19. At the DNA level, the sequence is TGTGCCAGTAGACGACAGGGAGAAAGTGATAATTCACCCCTCCACTTT. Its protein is CASRRQGESDNSPLHF.